These 7 T cell receptor beta chains were all obtained from the same sample, sequenced in a study of long-term antiretroviral therapy in people with HIV. Running of the v3.0 immunoSEQ assay took place at survey level. Sequencing used immunoSEQ multiplex PCR; TCRdb keeps in-frame clones, though not all of them. This sample has around 25,000 clones; about 80% occur once, and the top ten carry approximately 11%. The specimen comprised unsorted PBMCs, sampled 1.1 years before starting antiretroviral therapy. These receptor sequences come from a woman in her thirties or forties with HIV.

The chain combines TRBV29-1 with TRBJ1-1, with 7 bases that match TRBD1. Unmatched junction bases numbered 10, after V lost 6 bases and J lost 0 bases. CDR3 length: 15 amino acids. CDR1 SQVTM and CDR2 ANQGSEA come from the germline V gene. This CDR3 reads CSVGRTGALNTEAFF. The CDR3 bases are TGCAGCGTAGGCAGGACAGGAGCCTTGAACACTGAAGCTTTCTTT.

This chain joins TRBV5-5 and TRBJ2-1; D remains ambiguous. Germline values: CDR1 SGHKS, CDR2 YYEKEE (reference sequence). The V gene lost 0 bases and the J gene lost 2 bases, with 9 bases spanning the gap. CDR3 length equals 15 residues. The CDR3 loop reads CASSLDGSAYNEQFF. In DNA, the CDR3 is TGTGCCAGCAGCTTGGACGGGTCCGCCTACAATGAGCAGTTCTTC.

A few counts support this clone. The chain employs TRBV7-9 and TRBJ1-1, with 7 bases fitting TRBD1. CDR3 length: 14 amino acids. CDR1 SEHNR and CDR2 FQNEAQ come from the germline V gene (reference sequence). Losses at the gene ends were 3 bases for V and 5 bases for J; bases not matched to a gene: 6. As DNA, the CDR3 is TGTGCCAGCAGCTTCGGGGACAGCGGAACTGAAGCTTTCTTT. Translated, it gives CASSFGDSGTEAFF.

J is TRBJ2-7 and V is TRBV7-9, with D possibly TRBD1 on 6 matching bases. There are 15 residues in the CDR3. Trimming left V 1 base short and J 2 bases short, with 12 bases between. Germline CDR1 SEHNR, CDR2 FQNEAQ (reference sequence). CDR3 bases: TGTGCCAGCAGCTTAGGATGGGACACTACCTACGAGCAGTACTTC. Its translation: CASSLGWDTTYEQYF.

V gene TRBV5-4 combines with J gene TRBJ1-1; D ambiguous. V was cut by 0 bases and J by 0 bases, with 9 bases left in between. The CDR3 has 15 amino acids. In germline, CDR1 is SGHNT, CDR2 YYREEE (reference sequence). The CDR3 DNA follows: TGTGCCAGCAGCTTGGAACGACGGTTGAACACTGAAGCTTTCTTT. Residues: CASSLERRLNTEAFF.

This rearrangement joins TRBV2 to TRBJ1-2, with TRBD1 as a possible D gene (6 bases). Germline V CDR1 and CDR2: SNHLY, FYNNEI. V dropped 6 bases and J dropped 2 bases, with 10 bases sitting between them. The CDR3 length is 13 residues. The CDR3 here is CASSRDINYGYTF. The CDR3 bases are TGTGCCAGCAGCCGGGACATAAACTATGGCTACACCTTC.

This chain links TRBV5-1 with TRBJ2-1, with unresolved D. The germline gives CDR1 SGHRS, CDR2 YFSETQ. The CDR3 covers 14 residues. V was shortened by 7 bases and J by 6 bases, with 17 bases between the two germline ends. This chain's CDR3 is CASVTASFPNEQFF. The CDR3 nucleotides read TGCGCCAGCGTCACAGCATCATTCCCCAATGAGCAGTTCTTC.